The clone carrying this TCR beta chain appeared once. The antigen is not known. PBMCs were cryopreserved, and approximately 1.8 micrograms of genomic DNA from them went into TCR beta libraries. The data belong to a study of cytotoxic CD8 clonotypes in ibrutinib-treated CLL. The overall study: The study recorded mean values of around 250,000 productive templates and 94,082 productive rearrangements per sample. Study results and caveats: Increased clonality at ibrutinib response gave way to a return toward baseline at progression. At baseline, clonality was higher than in age-matched healthy donors and correlated with CD8+ counts.

This CDR3 has 18 amino acids. The germline CDR1 and CDR2 sequences are SGHTA and FQGNSA. Germline trimming cut 3 bases from V and 5 bases from J; bases unmatched to any gene: 14. The assay was immunoSEQ multiplex PCR, and TCRdb's table has in-frame clones only and misses some. This sample has about 57,000 clones, with 50% to 70% found just once. The material was PBMCs, obtained after 24 months of ibrutinib treatment. This sequence originates from a human donor with chronic lymphocytic leukemia. J is TRBJ2-3 and V is TRBV7-2, with TRBD2 identical over 10 bases. This chain's CDR3 is CASSFAGLAAASGDTQYF. The CDR3 DNA is TGTGCCAGCAGCTTCGCCGGACTAGCGGCTGCTTCTGGAGATACGCAGTATTTT.